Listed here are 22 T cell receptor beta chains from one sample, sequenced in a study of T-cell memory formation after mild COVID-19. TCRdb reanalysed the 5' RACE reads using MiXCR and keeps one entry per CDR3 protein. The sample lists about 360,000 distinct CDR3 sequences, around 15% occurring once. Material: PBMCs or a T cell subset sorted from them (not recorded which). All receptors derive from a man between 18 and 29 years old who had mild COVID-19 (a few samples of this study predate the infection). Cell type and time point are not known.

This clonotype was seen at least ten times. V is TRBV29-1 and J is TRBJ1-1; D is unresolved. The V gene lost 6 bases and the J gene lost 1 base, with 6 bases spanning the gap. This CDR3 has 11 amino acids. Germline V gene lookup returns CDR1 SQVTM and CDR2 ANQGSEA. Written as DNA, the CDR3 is TGCAGCGTCGACGGGAACACTGAAGCTTTCTTT. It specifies CSVDGNTEAFF.

CDR3 sequence reads: CASGERVGQPQHF. The CDR3 DNA is TGTGCCAGCGGGGAAAGGGTAGGCCAGCCCCAGCATTTT. J is TRBJ1-5 and V is TRBV5-5; no definite D call. Germline V CDR1 and CDR2: SGHKS, YYEKEE (reference sequence). This CDR3 region has 13 residues. The V gene lost 7 bases and the J gene lost 7 bases, with 15 bases spanning the gap.

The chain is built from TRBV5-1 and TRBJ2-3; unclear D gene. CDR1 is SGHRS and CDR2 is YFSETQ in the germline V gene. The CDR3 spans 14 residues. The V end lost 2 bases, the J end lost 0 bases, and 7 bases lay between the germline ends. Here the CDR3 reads CASSFYQSTDTQYF. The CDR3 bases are TGCGCCAGCAGCTTCTACCAGAGCACAGATACGCAGTATTTT.

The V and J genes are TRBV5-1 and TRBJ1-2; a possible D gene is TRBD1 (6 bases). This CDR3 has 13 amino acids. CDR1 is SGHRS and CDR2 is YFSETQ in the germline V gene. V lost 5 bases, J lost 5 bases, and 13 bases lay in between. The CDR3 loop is CASSRTALYGYTF. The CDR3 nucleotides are TGCGCCAGCAGTAGGACAGCCCTTTATGGCTACACCTTC.

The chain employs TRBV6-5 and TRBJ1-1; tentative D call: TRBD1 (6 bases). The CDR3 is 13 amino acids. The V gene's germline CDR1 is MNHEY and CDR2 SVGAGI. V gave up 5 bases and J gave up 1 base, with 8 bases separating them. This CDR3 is CASSGGRNTEAFF. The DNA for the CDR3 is TGTGCCAGCAGTGGGGGGCGGAACACTGAAGCTTTCTTT.

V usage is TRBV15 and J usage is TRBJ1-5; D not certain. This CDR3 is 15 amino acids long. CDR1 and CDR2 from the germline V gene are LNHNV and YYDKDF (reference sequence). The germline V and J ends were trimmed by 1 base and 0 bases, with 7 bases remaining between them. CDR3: CATSRADVSNQPQHF. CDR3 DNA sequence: TGTGCCACCAGCAGAGCGGACGTTAGCAATCAGCCCCAGCATTTT.

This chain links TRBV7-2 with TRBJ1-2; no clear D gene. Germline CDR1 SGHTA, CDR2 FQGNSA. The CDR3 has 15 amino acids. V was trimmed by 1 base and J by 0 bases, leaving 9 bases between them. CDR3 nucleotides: TGTGCCAGCAGCTTAGACGTCCGAGCTAACTATGGCTACACCTTC. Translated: CASSLDVRANYGYTF.

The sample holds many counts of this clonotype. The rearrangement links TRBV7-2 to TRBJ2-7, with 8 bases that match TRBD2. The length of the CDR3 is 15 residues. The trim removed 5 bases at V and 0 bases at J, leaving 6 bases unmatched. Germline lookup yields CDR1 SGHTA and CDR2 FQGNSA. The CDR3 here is CASSVTSGPSYEQYF. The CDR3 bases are TGTGCCAGCAGCGTCACTAGCGGACCCTCCTACGAGCAGTACTTC. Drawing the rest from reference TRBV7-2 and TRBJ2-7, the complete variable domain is GAGVSQSPSNKVTEKGKDVELRCDPISGHTALYWYRQSLGQGLEFLIYFQGNSAPDKSGLPSDRFSAERTGGSVSTLTIQRTQQEDSAVYLCASSVTSGPSYEQYFGPGTRLTVT.

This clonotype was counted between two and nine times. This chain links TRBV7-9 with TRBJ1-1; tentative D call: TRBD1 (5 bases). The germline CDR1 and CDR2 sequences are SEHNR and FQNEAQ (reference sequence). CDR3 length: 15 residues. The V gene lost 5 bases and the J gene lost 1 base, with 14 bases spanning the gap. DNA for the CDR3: TGTGCCAGCAGCCGCTGGCGGGGGGAGAACACTGAAGCTTTCTTT. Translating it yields CASSRWRGENTEAFF.

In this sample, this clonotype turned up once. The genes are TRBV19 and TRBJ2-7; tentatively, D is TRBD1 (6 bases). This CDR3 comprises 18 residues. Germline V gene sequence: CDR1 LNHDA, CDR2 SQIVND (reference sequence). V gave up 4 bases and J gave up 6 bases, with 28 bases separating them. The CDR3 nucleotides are TGTGCCAGTAGTACCAACCGCCGGGACACCCCTCTCATACTCGAGCAGTACTTC. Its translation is CASSTNRRDTPLILEQYF.

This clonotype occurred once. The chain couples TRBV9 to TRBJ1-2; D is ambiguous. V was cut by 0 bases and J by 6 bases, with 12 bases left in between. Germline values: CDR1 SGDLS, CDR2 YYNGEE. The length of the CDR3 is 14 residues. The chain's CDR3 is CASSVEPPVHGYTF. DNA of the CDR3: TGTGCCAGCAGCGTAGAGCCCCCAGTCCATGGCTACACCTTC.

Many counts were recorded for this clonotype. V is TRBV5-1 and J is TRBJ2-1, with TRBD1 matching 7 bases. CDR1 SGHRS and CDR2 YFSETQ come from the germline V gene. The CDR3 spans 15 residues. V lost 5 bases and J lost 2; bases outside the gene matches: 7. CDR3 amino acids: CASRPTGRTYNEQFF. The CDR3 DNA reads TGCGCCAGCAGACCGACAGGGCGGACCTACAATGAGCAGTTCTTC.

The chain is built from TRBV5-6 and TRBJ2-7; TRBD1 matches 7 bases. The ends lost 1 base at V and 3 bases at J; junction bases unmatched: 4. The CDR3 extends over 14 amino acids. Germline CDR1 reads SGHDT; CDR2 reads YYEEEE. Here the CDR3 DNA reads TGTGCCAGCAGCTTGTGGGGACAGATCTACGAGCAGTACTTC. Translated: CASSLWGQIYEQYF.

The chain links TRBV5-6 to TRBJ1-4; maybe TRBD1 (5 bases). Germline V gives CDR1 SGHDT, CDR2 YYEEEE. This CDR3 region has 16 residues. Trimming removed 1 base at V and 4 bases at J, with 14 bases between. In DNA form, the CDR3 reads TGTGCCAGCAGCTTGAGGGGTCCCCTGGGTAATGAAAAACTGTTTTTT. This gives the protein CASSLRGPLGNEKLFF.

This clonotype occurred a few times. The CDR3 protein is CSARAGGPGVETQYF. The CDR3 coding sequence is TGCAGTGCTAGAGCGGGGGGGCCCGGGGTAGAGACCCAGTACTTC. The V gene is TRBV20-1, the J gene TRBJ2-5, with 8 bases that match TRBD2. Losses at the gene ends were 1 base for V and 4 bases for J; bases not matched to a gene: 8. Germline V gene lookup returns CDR1 DFQATT and CDR2 SNEGSKA (reference sequence). The CDR3 is 15 residues long.

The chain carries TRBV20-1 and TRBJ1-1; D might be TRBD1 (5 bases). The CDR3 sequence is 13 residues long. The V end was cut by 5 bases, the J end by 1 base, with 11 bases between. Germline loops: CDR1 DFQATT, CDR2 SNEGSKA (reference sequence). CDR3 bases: TGCAGTGCTCAACAGGACAAGAACACTGAAGCTTTCTTT. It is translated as CSAQQDKNTEAFF.

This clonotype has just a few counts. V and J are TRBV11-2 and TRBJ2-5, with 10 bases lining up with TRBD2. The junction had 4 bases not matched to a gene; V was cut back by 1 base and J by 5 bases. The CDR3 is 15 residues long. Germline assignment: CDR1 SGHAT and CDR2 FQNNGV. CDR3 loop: CASSLASGGLETQYF. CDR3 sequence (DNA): TGTGCCAGCAGCTTAGCTAGCGGGGGTTTGGAGACCCAGTACTTC.

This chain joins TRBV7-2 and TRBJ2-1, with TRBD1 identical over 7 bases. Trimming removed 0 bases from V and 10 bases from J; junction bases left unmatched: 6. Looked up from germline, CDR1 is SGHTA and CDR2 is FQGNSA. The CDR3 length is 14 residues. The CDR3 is CASSLATGTVEQFF. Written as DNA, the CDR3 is TGTGCCAGCAGCTTAGCGACCGGGACAGTCGAGCAGTTCTTC.

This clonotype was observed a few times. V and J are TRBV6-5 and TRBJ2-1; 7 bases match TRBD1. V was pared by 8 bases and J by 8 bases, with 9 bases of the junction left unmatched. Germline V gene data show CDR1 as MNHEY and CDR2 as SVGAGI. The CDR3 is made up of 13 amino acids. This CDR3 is CASAATGFYEQFF. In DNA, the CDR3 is TGTGCCAGCGCAGCGACAGGGTTCTATGAGCAGTTCTTC.

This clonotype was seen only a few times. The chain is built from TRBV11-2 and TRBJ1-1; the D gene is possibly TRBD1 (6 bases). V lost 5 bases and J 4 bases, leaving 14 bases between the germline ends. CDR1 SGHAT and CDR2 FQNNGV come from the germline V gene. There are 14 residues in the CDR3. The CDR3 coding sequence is TGTGCCAGCAGCGGCGGGGGGCCGGGCACTGAAGCTTTCTTT. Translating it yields CASSGGGPGTEAFF.

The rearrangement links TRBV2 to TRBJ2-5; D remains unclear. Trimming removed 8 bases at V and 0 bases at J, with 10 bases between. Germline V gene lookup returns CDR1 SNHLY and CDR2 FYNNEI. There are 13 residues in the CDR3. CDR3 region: CASLRSYQETQYF. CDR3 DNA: TGTGCCAGCCTACGGAGCTACCAAGAGACCCAGTACTTC.

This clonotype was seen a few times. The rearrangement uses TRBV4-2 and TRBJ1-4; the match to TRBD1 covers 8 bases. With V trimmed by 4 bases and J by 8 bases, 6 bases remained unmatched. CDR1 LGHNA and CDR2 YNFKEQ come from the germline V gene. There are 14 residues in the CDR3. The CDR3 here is CASSPQGAQEKLFF. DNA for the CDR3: TGTGCCAGCAGCCCGCAGGGGGCTCAAGAAAAACTGTTTTTT.